This T cell receptor (beta chain) emerged from a study of blood T cell repertoires in COVID-19. The wider study: The study drew acute and convalescent COVID-19 samples from the United States, Italy and Spain. PBMCs, B-cell-depleted T cells, or T cells provided the cDNA or gDNA that made up the material.

Using immunoSEQ multiplex PCR, the repertoire was profiled, and TCRdb retains in-frame clones only, with some absent. The sample consists of 400,000 to 500,000 clones, around 86% of them appearing once. Germline V gene data show CDR1 as LGHNA and CDR2 as YNFKEQ. The CDR3 totals 15 residues. J gave up 2 bases and V 2 bases, and 5 bases lay outside the gene matches. Sequencing was performed on peripheral blood. This clonotype was obtained from a woman aged 25-40 years with active or convalescent COVID-19. V is TRBV4-2 and J is TRBJ2-5; 7 positions agree with TRBD2. The CDR3 reads CASSQLLAPQETQYF. CDR3 nucleotides: TGTGCCAGCAGCCAATTACTAGCGCCACAAGAGACCCAGTACTTC.